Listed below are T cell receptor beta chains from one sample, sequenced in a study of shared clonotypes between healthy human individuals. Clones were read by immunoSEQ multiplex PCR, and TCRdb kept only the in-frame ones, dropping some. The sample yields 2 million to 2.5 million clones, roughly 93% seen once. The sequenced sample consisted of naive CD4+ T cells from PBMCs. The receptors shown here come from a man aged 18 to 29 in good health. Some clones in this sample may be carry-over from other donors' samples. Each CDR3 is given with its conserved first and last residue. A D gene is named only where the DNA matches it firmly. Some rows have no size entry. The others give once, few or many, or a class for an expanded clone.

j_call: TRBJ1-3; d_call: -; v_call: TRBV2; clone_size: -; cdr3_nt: TGTGCCAGCAGTGAAGGGGGACACCGAGGGACCTCTGGAAACACCATATATTTT; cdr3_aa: CASSEGGHRGTSGNTIYF
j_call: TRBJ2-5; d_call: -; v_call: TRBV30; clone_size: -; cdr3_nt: TGTGCCTGGAGTGTAGGATCTAGCTGGAAATCGGGAGAGACCCAGTACTTC; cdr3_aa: CAWSVGSSWKSGETQYF
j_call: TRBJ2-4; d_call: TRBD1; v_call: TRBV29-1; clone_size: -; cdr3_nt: TGCAGCGTACAGGGGTTAGCCAAAAACATTCAGTACTTC; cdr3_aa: CSVQGLAKNIQYF
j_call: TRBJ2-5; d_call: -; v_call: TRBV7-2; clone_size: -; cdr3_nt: TGTGCCAGCAGCTTTCTCAGACAAGAGACCCAGTACTTC; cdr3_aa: CASSFLRQETQYF
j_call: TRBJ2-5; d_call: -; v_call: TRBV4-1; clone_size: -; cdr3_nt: TGCGCCAGCAGGGCGGACCCCCTAGAATCGGAGACCCAGTACTTC; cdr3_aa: CASRADPLESETQYF
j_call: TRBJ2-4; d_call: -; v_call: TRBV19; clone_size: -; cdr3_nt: TGTGCCAGTAGTATTTCCCGGGCGAAAAACATTCAGTACTTC; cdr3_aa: CASSISRAKNIQYF
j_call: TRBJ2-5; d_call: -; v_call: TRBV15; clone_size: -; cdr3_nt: TGTGCCACCAGCAGTATTCTAGGGGAAGAGACCCAGTACTTC; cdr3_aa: CATSSILGEETQYF
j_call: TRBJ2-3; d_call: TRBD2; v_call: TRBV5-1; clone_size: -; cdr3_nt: TGCGCCAGCAGCTTTCTAGCGGCACCTAGCACAGATACGCAGTATTTT; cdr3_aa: CASSFLAAPSTDTQYF
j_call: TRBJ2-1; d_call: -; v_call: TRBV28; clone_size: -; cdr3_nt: TGTGCCAGCAGTTTAATTGCACAGGGCCTAAACAATGAGCAGTTCTTC; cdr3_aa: CASSLIAQGLNNEQFF
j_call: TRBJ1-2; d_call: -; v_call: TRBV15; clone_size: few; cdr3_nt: TGTGCCACCAGCAGAGGCTCTTATGGCTACACCTTC; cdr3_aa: CATSRGSYGYTF
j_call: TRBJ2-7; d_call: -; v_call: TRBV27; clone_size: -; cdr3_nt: TGTGCCAGCAGTTTAACGTCAGGGGTCGGCGAGCAGTACTTC; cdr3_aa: CASSLTSGVGEQYF
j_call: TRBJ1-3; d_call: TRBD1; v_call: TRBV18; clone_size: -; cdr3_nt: TGTGCCAGCTCATCGGGACAGTTCCCTGGAAACACCATATATTTT; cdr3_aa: CASSSGQFPGNTIYF
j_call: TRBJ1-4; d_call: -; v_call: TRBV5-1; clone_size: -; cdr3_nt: TGCGCCAGCAGCTCGGACGGTCGAAATGAAAAACTGTTTTTT; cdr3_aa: CASSSDGRNEKLFF
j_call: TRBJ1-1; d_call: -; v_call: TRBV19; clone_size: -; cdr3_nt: TGTGCCAGTAGTATAGCCGGTGAAGCTTTCTTT; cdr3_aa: CASSIAGEAFF
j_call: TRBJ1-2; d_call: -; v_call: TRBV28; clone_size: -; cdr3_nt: TGTGCCAGCAGCACAGGTAACTATGGCTACACCTTC; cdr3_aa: CASSTGNYGYTF
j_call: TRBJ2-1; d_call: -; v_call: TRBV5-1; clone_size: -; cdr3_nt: TGCGCCAGCAGCTTGGACGAGGACCGTCACAATGAGCAGTTCTTC; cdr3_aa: CASSLDEDRHNEQFF
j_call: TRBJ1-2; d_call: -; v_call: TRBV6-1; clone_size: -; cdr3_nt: TGTGCCACCAGGACAGTTCATGGCTACACCTTC; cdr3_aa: CATRTVHGYTF
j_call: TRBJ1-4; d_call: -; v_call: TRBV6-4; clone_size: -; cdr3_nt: TGTGCCAGCAGTTACGAAGGGACACATGGTGAAAAACTGTTTTTT; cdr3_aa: CASSYEGTHGEKLFF
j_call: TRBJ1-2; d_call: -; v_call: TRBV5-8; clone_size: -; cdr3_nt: TGTGCCAGCAGCCCGGGGCAGAGGGTACTTTTGAGGCCCACCTTC; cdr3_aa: CASSPGQRVLLRPTF
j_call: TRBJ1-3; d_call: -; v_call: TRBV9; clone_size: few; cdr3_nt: TGTGCCAGCAGCCCACAGGGCACTGGGAACACCATATATTTT; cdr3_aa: CASSPQGTGNTIYF
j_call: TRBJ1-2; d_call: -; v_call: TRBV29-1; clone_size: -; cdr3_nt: TGCAGCACAGACCCAGGGAGGCATGGCTACACCTTC; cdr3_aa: CSTDPGRHGYTF
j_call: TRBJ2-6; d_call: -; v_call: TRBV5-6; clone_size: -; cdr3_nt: TGTGCCAGCAGCCCCCTTGGGGCCAACGTCCTGACTTTC; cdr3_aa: CASSPLGANVLTF
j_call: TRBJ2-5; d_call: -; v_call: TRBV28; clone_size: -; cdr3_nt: TGTGCCAGCAGCAGGGGAGGGCGGGAGACCCAGTACTTC; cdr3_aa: CASSRGGRETQYF
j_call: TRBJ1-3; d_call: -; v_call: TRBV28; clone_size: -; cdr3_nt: TGTGCCAGCAGTGGCGGCCCCGGCAAAGGCCCTGGAAACACCATATATTTT; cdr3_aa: CASSGGPGKGPGNTIYF